The 32 T cell receptor beta chains in this list originate from one sample, sequenced in a study of early T cells in non-severe SARS-CoV-2 infection. TCRdb re-called the 5' RACE reads with MiXCR, one entry per CDR3 protein. The table includes around 83,000 distinct CDR3 sequences, about 9.4% detected once. The specimen was whole blood, collected at baseline. The origin of the receptors is an adult who was a healthcare worker with PCR-confirmed SARS-CoV-2 infection or an uninfected control (not recorded which).

This clonotype was counted a few times. This chain joins TRBV18 and TRBJ2-3, with D tentatively TRBD2 (5 bases). V lost 6 bases to trimming and J lost 6 bases, with 10 bases between them. Germline V gene sequence: CDR1 KGHSH, CDR2 LQKENI. The CDR3 has 12 residues. CDR3 nucleotide sequence: TGTGCCAGCTCGCCAGGAGGCGATACGCAGTATTTT. Translation gives CASSPGGDTQYF. Together with reference TRBV18 and TRBJ2-3, the CDR3 gives the full variable domain: NAGVMQNPRHLVRRRGQEARLRCSPMKGHSHVYWYRQLPEEGLKFMVYLQKENIIDESGMPKERFSAEFPKEGPSILRIQQVVRGDSAAYFCASSPGGDTQYFGPGTRLTVL.

This clonotype was seen at least ten times. This chain joins TRBV6-1 and TRBJ1-3, with no clear D. The CDR3 consists of 13 residues. Germline V gives CDR1 MNHNS, CDR2 SASEGT. V was pared by 11 bases and J by 2 bases, with 13 bases between. The CDR3 region is CASEDWAGNTIYF. CDR3 in DNA: TGTGCCTCCGAAGACTGGGCTGGAAACACCATATATTTT.

This clonotype was counted between two and nine times. The V call is TRBV15, the J call TRBJ1-6, with TRBD1 matching 8 bases. Germline V gene lookup returns CDR1 LNHNV and CDR2 YYDKDF (reference sequence). The CDR3 runs to 13 residues. The junction had 5 bases not matched to a gene; V was cut back by 9 bases and J by 7 bases. CDR3 coding DNA: TGTGCCACTAGGACAGGGCTGAATTCACCCCTCCACTTT. Its translation: CATRTGLNSPLHF.

This clonotype was counted at least ten times. The V call is TRBV7-3, the J call TRBJ2-7; D is perhaps TRBD1 (6 bases). CDR1 is SGHTA, CDR2 FQGTGA, per germline. V was cut by 2 bases and J by 6 bases, with 11 bases left in between. This CDR3 comprises 13 residues. The CDR3 DNA reads as TGTGCCAGCAGCTTAGAAATGGACAGCGAGCAGTACTTC. Amino acid sequence: CASSLEMDSEQYF.

This clonotype occurred a few times. The chain joins TRBV2 to TRBJ2-1; tentatively, D is TRBD2 (5 bases). This CDR3 contains 12 residues. V gave up 6 bases and J gave up 9 bases, with 12 bases separating them. In germline, CDR1 is SNHLY, CDR2 FYNNEI. CDR3 residues: CASSEASTEQFF. CDR3 sequence (DNA): TGTGCCAGCAGCGAGGCTAGCACTGAGCAGTTCTTC.

This sequence joins TRBV28 and TRBJ2-7; TRBD2 might be the D (6 bases). Germline assignment: CDR1 MDHEN and CDR2 SYDVKM. The V end was cut by 5 bases, the J end by 5 bases, with 16 bases between. The length of the CDR3 is 14 residues. This CDR3 is CASSAVLRGDEQYF. The DNA for the CDR3 is TGTGCCAGCAGTGCCGTCCTCCGCGGGGACGAGCAGTACTTC. Variable domain in full (rest from reference TRBV28 and TRBJ2-7): DVKVTQSSRYLVKRTGEKVFLECVQDMDHENMFWYRQDPGLGLRLIYFSYDVKMKEKGDIPEGYSVSREKKERFSLILESASTNQTSMYLCASSAVLRGDEQYFGPGTRLTVT.

This clonotype was counted a few times. The rearrangement joins TRBV5-1 to TRBJ2-7; D is undetermined. Between the trimmed V and J ends, which lost 0 bases and 1 base, there was a span of 5 bases. The germline V gene has CDR1 SGHRS and CDR2 YFSETQ. This CDR3 region has 13 residues. Here the CDR3 reads CASSLDLSYEQYF. The CDR3 DNA is TGCGCCAGCAGCTTGGACCTATCCTACGAGCAGTACTTC.

The rearrangement links TRBV29-1 to TRBJ2-1; no reliable D call. The CDR3 has 13 amino acids. Germline CDR1 and CDR2: SQVTM and ANQGSEA. V gave up 3 bases and J gave up 10 bases, with 16 bases separating them. CDR3 loop: CSVEMGMGIEQFF. CDR3 in DNA: TGCAGCGTTGAGATGGGAATGGGAATCGAGCAGTTCTTC.

This clonotype turned up a few times. This chain links TRBV14 with TRBJ1-2, with TRBD1 matching 7 bases. Germline CDR1 and CDR2: SGHDN and FVKESK. The CDR3 contains 13 residues. Losses at the gene ends were 4 bases for V and 4 bases for J; bases not matched to a gene: 3. The CDR3, as DNA: TGTGCCAGCAGCCCCGGGACAGCCTATGGCTACACCTTC. Amino acids: CASSPGTAYGYTF.

This rearrangement joins TRBV5-4 to TRBJ1-2; D is perhaps TRBD1 (5 bases). V lost 4 bases and J 3 bases, leaving 19 bases between the germline ends. This CDR3 comprises 16 residues. The germline V gene encodes CDR1 SGHNT and CDR2 YYREEE (reference sequence). The CDR3 coding sequence is TGTGCCAGCAGCCAAACCGGGACCAACAGTGACTATGGCTACACCTTC. Translating gives CASSQTGTNSDYGYTF.

This clonotype was picked up a small number of times. The gene calls are TRBV28 and TRBJ2-7; D is tentatively TRBD1 or TRBD2 (5 bases each). The V gene's germline CDR1 is MDHEN and CDR2 SYDVKM. With 2 bases removed from V and 4 bases from J, the gap between germline ends came to 18 bases. This CDR3 is 16 amino acids long. The CDR3 nucleotides read TGTGCCAGCAGTTTAGTCTCGGGACCGGCCCATTACGAGCAGTACTTC. Its protein is CASSLVSGPAHYEQYF. The entire variable domain, with the rest obtained from reference TRBV28 and TRBJ2-7, is as follows: DVKVTQSSRYLVKRTGEKVFLECVQDMDHENMFWYRQDPGLGLRLIYFSYDVKMKEKGDIPEGYSVSREKKERFSLILESASTNQTSMYLCASSLVSGPAHYEQYFGPGTRLTVT.

The V and J genes are TRBV20-1 and TRBJ2-3; D perhaps matches TRBD1 (5 bases). V was trimmed by 3 bases and J by 2 bases, leaving 15 bases between them. This CDR3 is built from 15 residues. Germline V gene data show CDR1 as DFQATT and CDR2 as SNEGSKA (reference sequence). CDR3 residues: CSARGPPFSTDTQYF. CDR3 nucleotides: TGCAGTGCTAGGGGGCCCCCTTTTTCCACAGATACGCAGTATTTT.

This clonotype was detected a few times. The V and J genes are TRBV20-1 and TRBJ2-5; TRBD2 is a possible D gene (5 bases). CDR3 length equals 13 residues. The V gene's germline CDR1 is DFQATT and CDR2 SNEGSKA (reference sequence). V was cut by 5 bases and J by 1 base, with 11 bases left in between. The CDR3: CSAGGRIQETQYF. CDR3 nucleotides: TGCAGTGCTGGAGGACGGATCCAAGAGACCCAGTACTTC.

This clonotype has a count of ten or more. The V and J genes are TRBV12-3 or TRBV12-4 and TRBJ1-1; unclear D gene. This CDR3 comprises 14 residues. The V gene lost 4 bases and the J gene lost 8 bases, with 17 bases spanning the gap. The CDR3 DNA follows: TGTGCCAGCAGTTCCCGTGGGTCCCCCTTAGAAGCTTTCTTT. It translates to CASSSRGSPLEAFF.

The genes are TRBV7-2 and TRBJ2-1, with D hard to call. This CDR3 is 15 amino acids long. The V end lost 5 bases, the J end lost 4 bases, and 15 bases lay between the germline ends. CDR1 is SGHTA and CDR2 is FQGNSA in the germline V gene. CDR3 bases: TGTGCCAGCAGCCGGTTTGGTACGCTTTACAATGAGCAGTTCTTC. It specifies CASSRFGTLYNEQFF.

This clonotype showed up many times. V usage is TRBV28 and J usage is TRBJ1-1, with 8 bases that match TRBD1. The ends lost 6 bases at V and 3 bases at J; junction bases unmatched: 6. CDR1 is MDHEN and CDR2 is SYDVKM in the germline V gene. This CDR3 has 14 residues. The CDR3 region is CASRQLQGDTEAFF. The CDR3 region has the DNA TGTGCCAGCAGGCAACTACAGGGGGACACTGAAGCTTTCTTT.

This chain uses TRBV12-3 or TRBV12-4 with TRBJ2-1; D unclear. The CDR3 consists of 11 residues. V shed 6 bases and J shed 6 bases, with 6 bases lying between them. This CDR3 reads CASRVINEQFF. The CDR3 region has the DNA TGTGCCAGCAGGGTTATCAATGAGCAGTTCTTC.

The V gene is TRBV6-5, the J gene TRBJ2-3; the D gene could be TRBD1 or TRBD2 (5 bases each). CDR1 and CDR2 (germline): MNHEY, SVGAGI. V dropped 2 bases and J dropped 8 bases, with 17 bases sitting between them. The CDR3 is 15 residues long. The CDR3 spells CASSYAGTPGSTQYF. Written as DNA, the CDR3 is TGTGCCAGCAGTTACGCCGGGACCCCGGGTAGTACGCAGTATTTT.

This chain links TRBV30 with TRBJ1-1; D gene unclear. CDR1 and CDR2 (germline): GTSNPN, SVGIG (reference sequence). The CDR3 extends over 13 amino acids. V was clipped by 0 bases and J by 1 base, with 6 bases between them. The CDR3 sequence: CAWSVLGNTEAFF. The CDR3 bases are TGTGCCTGGAGTGTACTGGGGAACACTGAAGCTTTCTTT.

The sample holds a few counts of this clonotype. The chain carries TRBV3-1 and TRBJ1-1, with D hard to call. This CDR3 is built from 15 residues. Trimming took off 1 base at V and 5 bases at J, with 14 bases between the two ends. CDR1 and CDR2 (germline): LGHDT, YNNKEL (reference sequence). CDR3 in DNA: TGTGCCAGCAGCCAAGGGGCCGAATCGGGAACTGAAGCTTTCTTT. Translated, it gives CASSQGAESGTEAFF. Drawing the rest from reference TRBV3-1 and TRBJ1-1, the complete variable domain is DTAVSQTPKYLVTQMGNDKSIKCEQNLGHDTMYWYKQDSKKFLKIMFSYNNKELIINETVPNRFSPKSPDKAHLNLHINSLELGDSAVYFCASSQGAESGTEAFFGQGTRLTVV.

This clonotype was seen ten or more times. This CDR3 is CSARVVADTGELFF. The CDR3 region has the DNA TGCAGTGCTAGAGTTGTCGCGGACACCGGGGAGCTGTTTTTT. The rearrangement uses TRBV20-1 and TRBJ2-2; D gene unclear. Trimming cost V 1 base and J 3 bases, with 9 bases left between them. The CDR3 contains 14 residues. Germline V lookup: CDR1 DFQATT, CDR2 SNEGSKA (reference sequence).

The chain couples TRBV12-3 or TRBV12-4 to TRBJ1-1; D remains unclear. The CDR3 has 14 residues. The germline V and J ends were trimmed by 6 bases and 4 bases, with 15 bases remaining between them. The CDR3 sequence: CASREDSLGTEAFF. The CDR3 DNA reads TGTGCCAGCAGGGAGGACTCGCTGGGCACTGAAGCTTTCTTT.

This clonotype was seen repeatedly, ten times or more. The rearrangement links TRBV28 to TRBJ2-7; 14 positions agree with TRBD2. The V and J ends lost 3 bases and 0 bases, in that order; junction bases with no gene match: 1. This CDR3 region has 16 residues. Germline values: CDR1 MDHEN, CDR2 SYDVKM. The CDR3 DNA reads TGTGCCAGCAGTTTGGGACTAGCGGGAGACTCCTACGAGCAGTACTTC. It is translated as CASSLGLAGDSYEQYF.

This clonotype has ten or more counts. For the CDR3, the DNA is TGTGCCAGCTCACCGGGGCTCCGGACAGGGGGCAATGAGCAGTTCTTC. Translated, it gives CASSPGLRTGGNEQFF. The rearrangement uses TRBV18 and TRBJ2-1, with 10 positions matching TRBD1. CDR1 and CDR2 (germline): KGHSH, LQKENI. V lost 3 bases, J lost 6 bases, and 8 bases stayed unmatched. The CDR3 runs 16 residues.

This clonotype was detected a few times. V usage is TRBV6-2 or TRBV6-3 and J usage is TRBJ2-1, with 16 bases that match TRBD2. Germline CDR1 MNHEY, CDR2 SVGEGT. The J segment lost 4 bases and the V segment lost 6 bases, leaving 6 bases of the junction unmatched. This CDR3 has 17 amino acids. CDR3 DNA sequence: TGTGCCAGCAGCTCCGGGACTAGCGGGAGGGCTTACAATGAGCAGTTCTTC. This codes for CASSSGTSGRAYNEQFF.

The chain recombines TRBV4-1 with TRBJ2-1; D not certain. V gave up 2 bases and J gave up 0 bases, with 8 bases separating them. The V gene's germline CDR1 is MGHRA and CDR2 YSYEKL. The CDR3 extends over 15 amino acids. This chain's CDR3 is CASSQQPSSYNEQFF. Written as DNA, the CDR3 is TGCGCCAGCAGCCAACAACCCAGCTCCTACAATGAGCAGTTCTTC.

This chain joins TRBV12-3 or TRBV12-4 and TRBJ2-1; D remains unclear. CDR3 length: 12 amino acids. V was pared by 7 bases and J by 9 bases, with 13 bases between. CDR3 nucleotides: TGTGCCAGCACCTGGTTAGAAGGTGAGCAGTTCTTC. Its protein product is CASTWLEGEQFF.

The chain couples TRBV12-3 or TRBV12-4 to TRBJ2-2; 7 bases align to TRBD1. CDR3 length: 16 residues. V lost 8 bases, J lost 1 base, and 10 bases stayed unmatched. DNA for the CDR3: TGTGCCAGCGGTCCGGGACAGCCAAGGAACACCGGGGAGCTGTTTTTT. Protein product: CASGPGQPRNTGELFF.

The chain carries TRBV7-9 and TRBJ2-1, with D maybe TRBD2 (6 bases). The CDR3 runs to 14 residues. Trimming pared 4 bases from V and 6 bases from J, leaving 13 bases between. Germline-derived CDR1 and CDR2 are SEHNR and FQNEAQ (reference sequence). The CDR3: CASSSTRIVNEQFF. DNA of the CDR3: TGTGCCAGCAGCTCGACTAGGATCGTCAATGAGCAGTTCTTC.

This clonotype was recorded many times. This rearrangement joins TRBV27 to TRBJ2-7; D is unresolved. Trimming stripped 6 bases from V and 2 bases from J, with 14 bases between. Germline V gene sequence: CDR1 MNHEY, CDR2 SMNVEV (reference sequence). The CDR3 runs 14 residues. This CDR3 reads CASSSSIGPYEQYF. The CDR3 nucleotides read TGTGCCAGCAGCTCATCCATAGGACCCTACGAGCAGTACTTC.

V is TRBV18 and J is TRBJ1-5; TRBD1 might be the D (6 bases). CDR3 length equals 15 residues. CDR1 and CDR2 (germline): KGHSH, LQKENI. Deletions cut 5 bases from V and 3 bases from J, with 14 bases between. CDR3 DNA: TGTGCCAGCTCAAAGACAGGCAGGTACAATCAGCCCCAGCATTTT. Residues: CASSKTGRYNQPQHF.

This clonotype was recorded at least ten times. V gene TRBV7-9 combines with J gene TRBJ2-1; 8 positions agree with TRBD2. The CDR3 covers 17 residues. Germline CDR1 is SEHNR and CDR2 is FQNEAQ (reference sequence). The trim removed 0 bases at V and 0 bases at J, leaving 4 bases unmatched. This CDR3 is CASSLALTSDSYNEQFF. The CDR3 bases are TGTGCCAGCAGCTTAGCTTTGACTAGCGACTCCTACAATGAGCAGTTCTTC.